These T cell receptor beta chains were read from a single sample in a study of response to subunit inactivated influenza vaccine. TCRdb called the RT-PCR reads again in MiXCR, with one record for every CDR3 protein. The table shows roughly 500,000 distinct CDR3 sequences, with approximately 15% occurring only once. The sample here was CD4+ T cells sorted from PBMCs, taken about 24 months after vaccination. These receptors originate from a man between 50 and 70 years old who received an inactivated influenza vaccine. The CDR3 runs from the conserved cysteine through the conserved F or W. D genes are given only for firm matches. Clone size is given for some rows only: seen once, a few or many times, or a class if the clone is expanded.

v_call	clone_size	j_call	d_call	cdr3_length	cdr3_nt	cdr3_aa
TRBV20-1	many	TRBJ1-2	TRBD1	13	TGCAGTGCAGGACAGGGAGTTGGCTATGGCTACACCTTC	CSAGQGVGYGYTF
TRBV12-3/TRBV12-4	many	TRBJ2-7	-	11	TGTGCCAGCAGCTCCACCTACGAGCAGTACTTC	CASSSTYEQYF
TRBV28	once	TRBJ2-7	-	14	TGTGCCAGCAGTACCCCTAGCGTGTCCTACGAGCAGTACTTC	CASSTPSVSYEQYF
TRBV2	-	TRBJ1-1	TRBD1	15	TGTGCCAGCAGCTATCTATTTGACAGGGAAACTGAAGCTTTCTTT	CASSYLFDRETEAFF
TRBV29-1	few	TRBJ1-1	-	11	TGCAGCGCACACACGAACACTGAAGCTTTCTTT	CSAHTNTEAFF
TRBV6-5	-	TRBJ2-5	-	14	TGTGCCAGCAGTTCCGACAGGTCTGGCGAGACCCAGTACTTC	CASSSDRSGETQYF
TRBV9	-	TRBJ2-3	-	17	TGTGCCAGCAGCGTACTGCCCAGGGCAGGCTCCACAGATACGCAGTATTTT	CASSVLPRAGSTDTQYF
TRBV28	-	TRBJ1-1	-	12	TGTGCCAGCAGTTTTGGGGCAGCTGAAGCTTTCTTT	CASSFGAAEAFF
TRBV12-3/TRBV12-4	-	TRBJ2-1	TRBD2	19	TGTGCCAGCAGACCGTGGCGGGGGACTAGCGGGGGGGCCGTAGACGAGCAGTTCTTC	CASRPWRGTSGGAVDEQFF
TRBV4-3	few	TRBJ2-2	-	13	TGCGCCAGCAGCCAGGTTATCACCGGGGAGCTGTTTTTT	CASSQVITGELFF
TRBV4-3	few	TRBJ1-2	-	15	TGCGCCAGCAGCCAAGATAGAGCATTCGACTATGGCTACACCTTC	CASSQDRAFDYGYTF